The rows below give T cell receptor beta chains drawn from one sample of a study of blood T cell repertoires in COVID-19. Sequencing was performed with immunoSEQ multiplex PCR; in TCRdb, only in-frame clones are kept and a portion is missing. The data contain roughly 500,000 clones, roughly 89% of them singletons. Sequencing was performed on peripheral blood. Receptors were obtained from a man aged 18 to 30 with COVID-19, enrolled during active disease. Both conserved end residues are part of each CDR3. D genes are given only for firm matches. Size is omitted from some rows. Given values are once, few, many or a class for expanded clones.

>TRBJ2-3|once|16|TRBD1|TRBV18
CASSPPSHRGMDTQYF
TGTGCCAGCTCACCACCGAGTCACAGGGGTATGGATACGCAGTATTTT
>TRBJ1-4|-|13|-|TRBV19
CASSLQAGEKLFF
TGTGCCAGTAGTCTCCAAGCAGGCGAAAAACTGTTTTTT
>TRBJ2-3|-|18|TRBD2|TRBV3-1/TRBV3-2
CASSQDPGTSGRTDTQYF
TGTGCCAGCAGCCAAGATCCTGGGACTAGCGGCCGCACAGATACGCAGTATTTT
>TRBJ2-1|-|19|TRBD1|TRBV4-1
CASSQPTQTRDRGYNEQFF
TGCGCCAGCAGCCAACCCACTCAAACCAGGGACAGGGGTTACAATGAGCAGTTCTTC
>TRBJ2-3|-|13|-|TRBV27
CASSSRQANTQYF
TGTGCCAGCAGTTCTCGACAGGCAAATACGCAGTATTTT
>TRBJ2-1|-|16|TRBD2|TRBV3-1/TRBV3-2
CASSQGAGGMYNEQFF
TGTGCCAGCAGCCAAGGAGCGGGGGGAATGTACAATGAGCAGTTCTTC
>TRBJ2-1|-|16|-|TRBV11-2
CASSLDLLTSRAEQFF
TGTGCCAGCAGCTTAGACCTACTGACTAGTCGGGCTGAGCAGTTCTTC
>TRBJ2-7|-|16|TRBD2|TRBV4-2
CASSQSGTSGGREQYF
TGTGCCAGCAGCCAGTCCGGGACTAGCGGGGGTAGGGAGCAGTACTTC
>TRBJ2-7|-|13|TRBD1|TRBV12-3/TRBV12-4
CASRGQSSYEQYF
TGTGCCAGCAGGGGACAGAGTTCATACGAGCAGTACTTC
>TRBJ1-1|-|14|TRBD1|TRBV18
CASSPDRGVGEAFF
TGTGCCAGCTCACCAGACAGGGGCGTCGGTGAAGCTTTCTTT
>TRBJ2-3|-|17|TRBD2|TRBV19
CASSPTGGLVIGGTQYF
TGTGCCAGTAGCCCGACGGGGGGGCTAGTTATTGGCGGTACGCAGTATTTT
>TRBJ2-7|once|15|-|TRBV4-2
CASNPKGGAANEQYF
TGTGCCAGCAACCCAAAAGGGGGGGCAGCCAACGAGCAGTACTTC
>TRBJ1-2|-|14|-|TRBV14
CASSQDRGNYGYTF
TGTGCCAGCAGCCAAGATAGGGGAAACTATGGCTACACCTTC
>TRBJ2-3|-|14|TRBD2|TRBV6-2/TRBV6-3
CASSQLAGRHAQYF
TGTGCCAGCAGCCAACTAGCGGGCCGACATGCGCAGTATTTT
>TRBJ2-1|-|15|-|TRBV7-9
CASSLWAGANNEQFF
TGTGCCAGCAGCTTATGGGCGGGGGCTAACAATGAGCAGTTCTTC
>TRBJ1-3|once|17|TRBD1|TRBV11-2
CASSLEPAQGAGNTIYF
TGTGCCAGCAGCTTAGAGCCTGCTCAGGGGGCAGGAAACACCATATATTTT
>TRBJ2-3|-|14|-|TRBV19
CASSPLTVQDTQYF
TGTGCCAGTAGTCCGTTGACAGTTCAAGATACGCAGTATTTT
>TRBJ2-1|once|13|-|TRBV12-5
CASGSPGYNEQFF
TGTGCTAGTGGTTCCCCAGGGTACAATGAGCAGTTCTTC
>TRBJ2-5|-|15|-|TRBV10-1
CASRKHSWAVGTQYF
TGCGCCAGCAGAAAGCATTCGTGGGCAGTTGGGACCCAGTACTTC
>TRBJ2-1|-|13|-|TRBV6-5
CASSYLANNEQFF
TGTGCCAGCAGTTACCTAGCGAACAATGAGCAGTTCTTC
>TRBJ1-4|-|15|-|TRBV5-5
CASTLLGAVNEKLFF
TGTGCCAGCACCCTCCTTGGGGCAGTAAATGAAAAACTGTTTTTT
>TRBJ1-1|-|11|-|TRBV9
CASSVDGGAFF
TGTGCCAGCAGCGTAGACGGGGGAGCTTTCTTT
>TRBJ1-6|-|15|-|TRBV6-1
CASSEVYRYNSPLHF
TGTGCCAGCAGTGAAGTTTACAGATATAATTCACCCCTCCACTTT
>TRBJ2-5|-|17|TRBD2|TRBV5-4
CASSLAPTTSGRETQYF
TGTGCCAGCAGCTTGGCCCCAACGACTAGCGGGAGGGAGACCCAGTACTTC
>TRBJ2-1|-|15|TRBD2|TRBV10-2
CASSDYGRAYNEQFF
TGCGCCAGCAGTGATTACGGGAGGGCATACAATGAGCAGTTCTTC
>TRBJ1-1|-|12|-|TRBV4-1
CASSETGTMAFF
TGCGCCAGCAGCGAGACCGGGACAATGGCTTTCTTT
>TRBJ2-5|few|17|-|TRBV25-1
CASSVKRTDDYQETQYF
TGTGCCAGCAGTGTAAAAAGGACAGACGACTACCAAGAGACCCAGTACTTC